The 32 T cell receptor beta chains below were found in one sample sequenced in a study of T cells after yellow fever vaccination. TCRdb fed the 5' RACE reads into MiXCR, producing one record per CDR3 protein. The sample includes some 300,000 distinct CDR3 sequences, around 10% of them seen just once. The sample was CD4+ T cells sorted from PBMCs, taken 5 days after the yellow fever booster vaccination. The receptors were sampled from a man between 18 and 35 years old who received the YFV17D yellow fever vaccine.

The table lists this clonotype with a few counts. The chain links TRBV12-3 or TRBV12-4 to TRBJ1-2; 7 bases map to TRBD1. CDR3 length: 15 amino acids. The V gene end was trimmed by 5 bases and the J gene end by 2 bases; junction bases not matched to a gene: 8. CDR3 in amino acids: CASSPGRTGNYGYTF. For the CDR3, the DNA is TGTGCCAGCAGTCCGGGCCGGACAGGAAACTATGGCTACACCTTC.

This clonotype has just a few counts. This chain uses TRBV19 with TRBJ2-5; D remains unclear. The CDR3 extends over 15 amino acids. The germline gives CDR1 LNHDA, CDR2 SQIVND (reference sequence). With 6 bases removed from V and 2 bases from J, the gap between germline ends came to 16 bases. For the CDR3, the DNA is TGTGCCAGTAGAATTAATGGTGGTTTGCAAGAGACCCAGTACTTC. Its translation: CASRINGGLQETQYF.

The V gene is TRBV5-4, the J gene TRBJ1-1; TRBD1 matches 8 bases. Trimming took 4 bases from V and 4 from J; bases not matched to a gene: 6. Looked up from germline, CDR1 is SGHNT and CDR2 is YYREEE (reference sequence). The CDR3 spans 14 residues. CDR3 bases: TGTGCCAGCAGCCAGGGGGCGCGGGGCACTGAAGCTTTCTTT. Protein sequence: CASSQGARGTEAFF.

This clonotype was seen at least ten times. This chain connects TRBV7-9 to TRBJ1-1; D is possibly TRBD1 (6 bases). The V gene's germline CDR1 is SEHNR and CDR2 FQNEAQ (reference sequence). The ends were cut back, 6 bases at V and 1 base at J, with 6 bases in the middle. This CDR3 comprises 12 residues. For the CDR3, the DNA is TGTGCCAGCAGGGGACAGAACACTGAAGCTTTCTTT. Amino acid sequence: CASRGQNTEAFF.

The chain couples TRBV6-5 to TRBJ1-1; D remains unclear. The germline V gene encodes CDR1 MNHEY and CDR2 SVGAGI. The V gene lost 5 bases and the J gene lost 1 base, with 8 bases spanning the gap. The CDR3 runs to 13 residues. CDR3 amino acids: CASSPRANTEAFF. CDR3 DNA sequence: TGTGCCAGCAGTCCAAGGGCGAACACTGAAGCTTTCTTT.

This clonotype was observed a few times. The chain has TRBV20-1 and TRBJ2-7; TRBD2 matches at 10 bases. The CDR3 runs to 14 residues. CDR1 DFQATT and CDR2 SNEGSKA come from the germline V gene (reference sequence). V trimming: 4 bases; J trimming: 1 base; junction bases outside the gene matches: 4. CDR3 protein: CSATPSGGSYEQYV. For the CDR3, the DNA is TGCAGTGCTACTCCTAGCGGGGGTTCCTACGAGCAGTACGTC.

This clonotype was seen a handful of times. The rearrangement joins TRBV12-3 or TRBV12-4 to TRBJ1-2; 9 nucleotides agree with TRBD1. Trimming cost V 5 bases and J 4 bases; bases outside gene matches: 5. The CDR3 is 14 residues long. CDR3: CASSHRGLGYGYTF. CDR3 nucleotides: TGTGCCAGCAGTCACAGGGGGCTAGGCTATGGCTACACCTTC.

The J gene is TRBJ2-2, the V gene TRBV6-6, with a weak D call TRBD2 (7 bases). Trimming removed 6 bases from V and 3 bases from J, with 14 bases in between. CDR3 length equals 15 residues. In germline, CDR1 is MNHNY, CDR2 SVGAGI (reference sequence). Here the CDR3 DNA reads TGTGCCAGCAGAGGAACAGGGAGGGACACCGGGGAGCTGTTTTTT. Its translation is CASRGTGRDTGELFF.

The sample holds many counts of this clonotype. J is TRBJ2-2 and V is TRBV7-3; weak D call: TRBD2 (7 bases). V was clipped by 2 bases and J by 7 bases, with 23 bases between them. The CDR3 runs 18 residues. Germline loops: CDR1 SGHTA, CDR2 FQGTGA. As DNA, the CDR3 is TGTGCCAGCAGCTTAGCCCCCCCCCAGGGGAGGGCAGGCGGGGAGCTGTTTTTT. It encodes CASSLAPPQGRAGGELFF.

This clonotype has only a few counts. This rearrangement joins TRBV10-3 to TRBJ1-2; TRBD1 agrees at 7 bases. V lost 8 bases, J lost 7 bases, and 7 bases stayed unmatched. The CDR3 loop spans 12 amino acids. The germline CDR1 and CDR2 sequences are ENHRY and SYGVKD. The CDR3 DNA reads as TGTGCCATCCTGCCGGAGGGGGCTGGCTACACCTTC. Amino acid sequence: CAILPEGAGYTF.

This clonotype was detected a few times. CDR3 nucleotide sequence: TGTGCCAGCAGCGCTGGGTCAAATAGCAATCAGCCCCAGCATTTT. This encodes CASSAGSNSNQPQHF. This chain links TRBV7-9 with TRBJ1-5; D remains ambiguous. The germline V gene has CDR1 SEHNR and CDR2 FQNEAQ (reference sequence). V lost 5 bases to trimming and J lost 0 bases, with 11 bases between them. The CDR3 consists of 15 residues.

V usage is TRBV2 and J usage is TRBJ2-5; no firm D call. The CDR3 spans 13 residues. Germline V gene sequence: CDR1 SNHLY, CDR2 FYNNEI. V lost 4 bases and J lost 0, with 6 bases in between. CDR3 sequence (DNA): TGTGCCAGCAGTGTTGAGTACCAAGAGACCCAGTACTTC. It specifies CASSVEYQETQYF.

The sample holds a few counts of this clonotype. This chain links TRBV10-1 with TRBJ2-5; D is unclear. This CDR3 spans 13 amino acids. The V gene lost 3 bases and the J gene lost 7 bases, with 12 bases spanning the gap. CDR1 is WNHNN, CDR2 SYGVQD, per germline (reference sequence). For the CDR3, the DNA is TGCGCCAGCAGTGACGCCGATCGGGCGACCCAGTACTTC. Amino acid sequence: CASSDADRATQYF.

The chain couples TRBV5-6 to TRBJ1-3; 8 bases match TRBD1. CDR3 size: 14 residues. V lost 2 bases and J lost 7; bases outside the gene matches: 5. From germline, CDR1 is SGHDT and CDR2 YYEEEE. The CDR3: CASSFRDRPNTIYF. As DNA, the CDR3 is TGTGCCAGCAGCTTTCGGGACAGGCCCAACACCATATATTTT.

This clonotype was recorded at least ten times. The chain joins TRBV12-3 or TRBV12-4 to TRBJ2-5; D is unresolved. V was cut by 6 bases and J by 5 bases, with 10 bases left in between. The CDR3 is made up of 12 amino acids. The CDR3 DNA reads as TGTGCCAGCAGCTCCCCAGTGGAGACCCAGTACTTC. This translates into CASSSPVETQYF.

This clonotype was seen a few times. V gene TRBV6-1 combines with J gene TRBJ2-7, with TRBD2 identical over 8 bases. There are 16 residues in the CDR3. The germline CDR1 and CDR2 sequences are MNHNS and SASEGT. Germline trimming cut 3 bases from V and 0 bases from J; bases unmatched to any gene: 7. CDR3 bases: TGTGCCAGCAGTGATCCCGGGGGGGGGAGCTCCTACGAGCAGTACGTC. Encoded protein: CASSDPGGGSSYEQYV.

The V and J genes are TRBV7-2 and TRBJ2-1; D is unresolved. The germline V gene has CDR1 SGHTA and CDR2 FQGNSA. V was shortened by 1 base and J by 9 bases, with 7 bases between the two germline ends. This CDR3 is built from 12 residues. CDR3 bases: TGTGCCAGCAGCTTAGTGATGAGTGAGCAGTTCTTC. Translated: CASSLVMSEQFF.

The chain combines TRBV7-2 with TRBJ1-2, with D unresolved. The germline V gene has CDR1 SGHTA and CDR2 FQGNSA. The CDR3 is 11 amino acids. Between the trimmed V and J ends, which lost 1 base and 8 bases, there was a span of 5 bases. The CDR3 region is CASSLDFGYTF. For the CDR3, the DNA is TGTGCCAGCAGCTTAGATTTCGGCTACACCTTC.

The chain has TRBV11-2 and TRBJ2-5, with D possibly matching TRBD2 (7 bases). From germline, CDR1 is SGHAT and CDR2 FQNNGV. CDR3 length equals 17 residues. V shed 2 bases and J shed 5 bases, with 21 bases lying between them. CDR3 residues: CASSLYRSGGAGETQYF. The CDR3 DNA follows: TGTGCCAGCAGCTTATATCGATCGGGGGGCGCGGGGGAGACCCAGTACTTC.

This chain uses TRBV19 with TRBJ1-5; D might be TRBD1 (6 bases). The V gene's germline CDR1 is LNHDA and CDR2 SQIVND (reference sequence). CDR3 length: 14 amino acids. The ends were cut back, 8 bases at V and 5 bases at J, with 16 bases in the middle. CDR3 loop: CASGLRGGYQPQHF. CDR3 bases: TGTGCCAGTGGCCTCAGGGGCGGGTATCAGCCCCAGCATTTT. Supplemented by reference TRBV19 and TRBJ1-5, the full variable domain reads DGGITQSPKYLFRKEGQNVTLSCEQNLNHDAMYWYRQDPGQGLRLIYYSQIVNDFQKGDIAEGYSVSREKKESFPLTVTSAQKNPTAFYLCASGLRGGYQPQHFGDGTRLSIL.

The genes are TRBV6-5 and TRBJ2-3; D gene unclear. Germline CDR1 and CDR2: MNHEY and SVGAGI. V was trimmed by 0 bases and J by 0 bases, leaving 7 bases between them. This CDR3 is built from 15 residues. The CDR3 DNA reads TGTGCCAGCAGTTACTCGAAGGCTAGCACAGATACGCAGTATTTT. It yields the protein CASSYSKASTDTQYF.

This clonotype was counted only a few times. This rearrangement joins TRBV6-6 to TRBJ2-7; tentative D call: TRBD1 (7 bases). This CDR3 is 15 amino acids long. V lost 2 bases, J lost 3 bases, and 14 bases lay in between. Looked up from germline, CDR1 is MNHNY and CDR2 is SVGAGI (reference sequence). The CDR3 DNA is TGTGCCAGCAGTTACGGCCGGAGGGGGCACTACGAGCAGTACGTC. This translates into CASSYGRRGHYEQYV.

The chain recombines TRBV27 with TRBJ2-3, with no clear D. The germline V gene has CDR1 MNHEY and CDR2 SMNVEV (reference sequence). Trimming cost V 4 bases and J 0 bases, with 11 bases left between them. The CDR3 runs 15 residues. The chain's CDR3 is CASSSPAYSTDTQYF. The DNA of the CDR3 is TGTGCCAGCAGTTCACCAGCTTATAGCACAGATACGCAGTATTTT.

The chain couples TRBV5-1 to TRBJ2-5; tentatively, D is TRBD2 (6 bases). CDR1 and CDR2 from the germline V gene are SGHRS and YFSETQ. This CDR3 is 13 amino acids long. V dropped 3 bases and J dropped 4 bases, with 10 bases sitting between them. In DNA form, the CDR3 reads TGCGCCAGCAGCTGGGGGGAGCGAGAGACCCAGTACTTC. Translating it yields CASSWGERETQYF.

This clonotype was counted at least ten times. The chain carries TRBV12-3 or TRBV12-4 and TRBJ2-4, with D tentatively TRBD1 (7 bases). The V end was cut by 5 bases, the J end by 8 bases, with 19 bases between. There are 15 residues in the CDR3. The CDR3 region has the DNA TGTGCCAGCAGTCCCGGGACAGCGGAGGGAGACATTCAGTACTTC. Residues: CASSPGTAEGDIQYF.

The DNA of the CDR3 is TGTGCCACCAGACCCGGGACAGGGGAAGGCTACACCTTC. This sequence encodes CATRPGTGEGYTF. The V call is TRBV15, the J call TRBJ1-2, with 10 bases lining up with TRBD1. J was trimmed by 8 bases and V by 6 bases; bases with no gene match: 6. This CDR3 is built from 13 residues. Germline CDR1 LNHNV, CDR2 YYDKDF (reference sequence). Full variable domain (outside the CDR3, taken from reference TRBV15 and TRBJ1-2): DAMVIQNPRYQVTQFGKPVTLSCSQTLNHNVMYWYQQKSSQAPKLLFHYYDKDFNNEADTPDNFQSRRPNTSFCFLDIRSPGLGDTAMYLCATRPGTGEGYTFGSGTRLTVV.

CDR3 in amino acids: CASRGGETQYF. In DNA form, the CDR3 reads TGTGCCAGCAGGGGGGGGGAGACCCAGTACTTC. This chain connects TRBV27 to TRBJ2-5; TRBD2 matches 7 bases. The CDR3 is 11 residues long. Germline loops: CDR1 MNHEY, CDR2 SMNVEV (reference sequence). After removal of 6 bases from V and 5 bases from J, the junction contained 0 bases not matched to a gene.

The gene calls are TRBV24-1 and TRBJ2-2, with D hard to call. CDR1 KGHDR and CDR2 SFDVKD come from the germline V gene. This CDR3 is 12 amino acids long. V lost 6 bases, J lost 5 bases, and 6 bases lay in between. The CDR3 sequence: CATSIRTGELFF. Here the CDR3 DNA reads TGTGCCACCAGTATCAGGACCGGGGAGCTGTTTTTT.

This clonotype was seen more than once but under ten times. This sequence joins TRBV6-1 and TRBJ1-1; D remains unclear. The CDR3 spans 15 residues. CDR1 and CDR2 from the germline V gene are MNHNS and SASEGT. The V end lost 2 bases, the J end lost 1 base, and 11 bases lay between the germline ends. The chain's CDR3 is CASSERGRPNTEAFF. CDR3 DNA: TGTGCCAGCAGTGAACGAGGCAGACCGAACACTGAAGCTTTCTTT.

This clonotype was counted only a few times. This rearrangement joins TRBV6-5 to TRBJ2-1, with TRBD2 matching 8 bases. Unmatched junction bases numbered 15, after V lost 8 bases and J lost 9 bases. The CDR3 is 15 amino acids. Germline-derived CDR1 and CDR2 are MNHEY and SVGAGI. CDR3 residues: CASGRAAGGFSEQFF. The CDR3 region has the DNA TGTGCCAGCGGGAGGGCTGCGGGAGGTTTTAGTGAGCAGTTCTTC.

The table lists this clonotype with a few counts. A much larger clone sits a single nucleotide away, making a read error possible. The chain combines TRBV5-1 with TRBJ1-1; 11 nucleotides match TRBD1. The CDR3 is made up of 14 amino acids. From germline, CDR1 is SGHRS and CDR2 YFSETQ. The V gene end was trimmed by 4 bases and the J gene end by 3 bases; junction bases not matched to a gene: 2. CDR3: CASSGTGGDTEAFF. CDR3 DNA sequence: TGCGCCAGCAGCGGGACAGGGGGGGACACTGAAGCTTTCTTT.

The CDR3 nucleotides read TGCGCCAGCAGCTTGGAAGGGGCCGGGTCCTACAATGAGCAGTTCTTC. This sequence encodes CASSLEGAGSYNEQFF. V and J are TRBV5-1 and TRBJ2-1; TRBD1 might be the D (5 bases). The germline gives CDR1 SGHRS, CDR2 YFSETQ. The CDR3 is made up of 16 amino acids. Trimming shortened V by 0 bases and J by 1 base, and 11 bases separated the two germline ends.